This is a list of T cell receptor beta chains from one sample in a study of blood T cell repertoires in COVID-19. Assay: immunoSEQ multiplex PCR; the TCRdb copy retains only in-frame clones and omits some. The table shows more than 95,000 clones, with less than 90% occurring only once. Sequencing input: peripheral blood. These receptors were obtained from a woman of 80 years or more with acute or convalescent COVID-19. Both conserved end residues are part of each CDR3. The order of the fields is D gene, clone size, J gene, V gene, CDR3 protein, CDR3 DNA. D genes are given only for firm matches. Size is stated for part of the rows, as once, few or many counts, or as a class when the clone is expanded.

>TRBD2|NA|TRBJ2-7|TRBV19
CASSERDYTYEQYF
TGTGCCAGTAGTGAAAGGGACTATACCTACGAGCAGTACTTC
>NA|NA|TRBJ2-5|TRBV15
CATSSAITAVQETQYF
TGTGCCACCAGCAGCGCTATTACAGCGGTCCAAGAGACCCAGTACTTC
>TRBD1|NA|TRBJ1-6|TRBV7-2
CASSPSRTGYNSPLHF
TGTGCCAGCAGCCCTTCGCGGACAGGATATAATTCACCCCTCCACTTT
>TRBD1|NA|TRBJ2-7|TRBV12-3/TRBV12-4
CASSFRGKDEQYF
TGTGCCAGCAGTTTCAGGGGGAAGGACGAGCAGTACTTC
>NA|once|TRBJ2-2|TRBV27
CASSYLTQGSGGELFF
TGTGCCAGCAGTTATTTAACCCAGGGGTCGGGCGGGGAGCTGTTTTTT
>NA|NA|TRBJ1-1|TRBV27
CASSPLRTARVNTEAFF
TGTGCCAGCAGTCCCTTGAGGACGGCCAGGGTTAACACTGAAGCTTTCTTT
>NA|NA|TRBJ1-1|TRBV7-2
CTSSAGPLGTFF
TGTACCAGCAGCGCGGGGCCCCTAGGGACTTTCTTT
>NA|NA|TRBJ2-3|TRBV5-1
CASSSGLLIRDTQYF
TGCGCCAGCAGCTCGGGACTCCTGATAAGAGATACGCAGTATTTT
>TRBD1|NA|TRBJ1-2|TRBV3-1/TRBV3-2
CASSQAGGVHYGYTF
TGTGCCAGCAGCCAAGCAGGGGGCGTTCACTATGGCTACACCTTC
>NA|NA|TRBJ1-2|TRBV6-5
CASSKIQGEGYTF
TGTGCCAGCAGTAAGATACAGGGTGAAGGCTACACCTTC